This T cell receptor (beta chain) was captured by sequencing in a study of blood T cell repertoires in COVID-19. On the study more broadly: Material from acute and convalescent COVID-19 was sourced from the United States, Italy and Spain. PBMCs, B-cell-depleted T cells, or T cells were the source of the cDNA or gDNA that made up the material.

This clone has just a few counts. Authors' processing steps: By means of reference gene primer amplification, nucleated cell counts were estimated. Sequencing was performed with immunoSEQ multiplex PCR; in TCRdb, only in-frame clones are kept and a portion is missing. That table gives V, J and clone size, and the DNA gave D and trimming. Of tens of thousands of clones in the sample, 65% to 90% were seen once. CDR3 length: 16 amino acids. The V end lost 2 bases, the J end lost 0 bases, and 10 bases lay between the germline ends. Germline CDR1 is SEHNR and CDR2 is FQNEAQ (reference sequence). Sequences were obtained from peripheral blood. This clonotype originated in a human donor in a cohort sampled during active COVID-19. The chain combines TRBV7-9 with TRBJ1-4; D gene uncertain. The CDR3 sequence is CASSLRTPATNEKLFF. The DNA for the CDR3 is TGTGCCAGCAGCTTAAGGACTCCTGCAACTAATGAAAAACTGTTTTTT.